The T cell receptor beta chain under discussion was sequenced for a study of T cell repertoires in cytomegalovirus infection. Study information: Shared public TCR beta signatures pointed to both CMV infection and a matching HLA type.

This clonotype was picked up a small number of times. What it binds is unknown. Study observations and caveats: Clonotype analysis showed dominance of the ex vivo response by HLA-C-restricted CMV-specific TCR beta clonotypes.

The CDR3 runs to 13 residues. The germline V gene encodes CDR1 MGHRA and CDR2 YSYEKL. The J segment lost 5 bases and the V segment lost 5 bases, leaving 6 bases of the junction unmatched. TCRdb re-derived calls from the reads in MiXCR, one entry per CDR3 protein. Among tens of thousands of distinct CDR3 sequences listed, around 40% were seen once. The chain links TRBV4-1 to TRBJ2-7, with TRBD1 matching over 7 bases. The clonotype comes from a human donor in good health (CMV status not recorded). Some clones in this sample may be carry-over from other donors' samples. Sequences were derived from CD8+ T cells from cultured PBMCs, sampled from culture after CMV antigen stimulation. The DNA for the CDR3 is TGCGCCAGCAGCATGGACAGGTTCCACGAGCAGTACTTC. Its protein is CASSMDRFHEQYF.